What follows describes a single TCR beta chain. Its antigen is unknown. This sample is part of a study of OX40 agonist ivuxolimab in advanced cancers. At the level of the study: Earlier treatment with anti-PD-1, anti-PD-L1 or anti-CTLA-4 was permitted, and over 35% had received some.

Blood samples were obtained at baseline, cycle 4 day 1, and cycle 7 day 1. The V end lost 2 bases, the J end lost 3 bases, and 23 bases lay between the germline ends. This CDR3 is 18 amino acids long. The germline V gene has CDR1 SNHLY and CDR2 FYNNEI. Profiling relied on immunoSEQ multiplex PCR, and the TCRdb table lists in-frame clones only, not all of them. The sample has about 44,000 clones, 85% to 95% seen once. Findings and caveats of the study: Partial responders dosed at 0.1-3.0 mg/kg displayed clonal expansion ranking among the lowest.

This receptor was identified in an adult with an advanced solid tumor such as melanoma, head and neck, liver or kidney cancer. The genes are TRBV2 and TRBJ2-7; D possibly corresponds to TRBD2 (6 bases). The specimen was CD4+ or CD8+ T cells sorted from blood, collected in a trial of the OX40 agonist ivuxolimab. The CDR3 bases are TGTGCCAGCAGTGAATTTACCCCGACACGGCAGGGACTCTACGAGCAGTACTTC. Amino acid sequence: CASSEFTPTRQGLYEQYF.